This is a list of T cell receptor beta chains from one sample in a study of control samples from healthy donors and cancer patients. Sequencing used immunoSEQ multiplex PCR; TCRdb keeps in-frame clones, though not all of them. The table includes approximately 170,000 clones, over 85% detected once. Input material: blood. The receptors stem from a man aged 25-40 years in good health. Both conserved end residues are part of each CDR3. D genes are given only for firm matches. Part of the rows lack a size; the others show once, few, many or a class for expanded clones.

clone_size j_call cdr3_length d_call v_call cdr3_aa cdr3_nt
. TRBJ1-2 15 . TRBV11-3 CASSSYRANSYGYTF TGTGCCAGCAGCTCCTACAGGGCCAACAGCTATGGCTACACCTTC
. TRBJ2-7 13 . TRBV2 CASSEVSGGEQYF TGTGCCAGCAGTGAAGTTAGTGGGGGCGAGCAGTACTTC
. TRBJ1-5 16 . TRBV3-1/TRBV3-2 CASSQPSQNSNQPQHF TGTGCCAGCAGCCAACCTTCGCAGAATAGCAATCAGCCCCAGCATTTT
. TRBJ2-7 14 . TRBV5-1 CASSLVGGTYEQYF TGCGCCAGCAGCTTGGTAGGCGGAACCTACGAGCAGTACTTC
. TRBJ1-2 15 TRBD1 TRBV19 CASSGETGERYGYTF TGTGCCAGTAGTGGCGAGACAGGGGAGCGCTATGGCTACACCTTC
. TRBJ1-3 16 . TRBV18 CASSPPRSVSGNTIYF TGTGCCAGCTCACCACCGAGGTCAGTCTCTGGAAACACCATATATTTT
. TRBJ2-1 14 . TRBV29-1 CSVAQADSGNEQFF TGCAGCGTTGCCCAAGCGGATTCCGGTAATGAGCAGTTCTTC
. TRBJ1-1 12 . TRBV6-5 CASSGPRTEAFF TGTGCCAGCAGCGGACCGAGAACTGAAGCTTTCTTT
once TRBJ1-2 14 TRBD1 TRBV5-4 CASSWGQSNYGYTF TGTGCCAGCAGCTGGGGACAGAGCAACTATGGCTACACCTTC
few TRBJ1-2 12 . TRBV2 CASSETAGGYTF TGTGCCAGCAGTGAGACCGCCGGTGGCTACACCTTC
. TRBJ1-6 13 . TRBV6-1 CASSEALNSPLHF TGTGCCAGCAGTGAAGCTCTCAATTCACCCCTCCACTTT
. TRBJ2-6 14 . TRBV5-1 CASSSGAGANVLTF TGCGCCAGCAGTTCAGGAGCTGGGGCCAACGTCCTGACTTTC
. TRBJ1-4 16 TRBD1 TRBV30 CAWSRGQGWWDEKLFF TGTGCCTGGAGTCGGGGACAGGGGTGGTGGGATGAAAAACTGTTTTTT
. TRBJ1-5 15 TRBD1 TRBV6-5 CASSSDRGSNQPQHF TGTGCCAGCAGTTCTGACAGGGGCAGCAATCAGCCCCAGCATTTT
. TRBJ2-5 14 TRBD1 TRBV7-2 CASSPRQGRETQYF TGTGCCAGCAGCCCACGACAGGGCCGGGAGACCCAGTACTTC
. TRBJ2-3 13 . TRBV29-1 CSVVWGSTDTQYF TGCAGCGTTGTATGGGGGAGCACAGATACGCAGTATTTT
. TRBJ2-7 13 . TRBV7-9 CASRGVQGGEQYF TGTGCCAGCCGCGGGGTCCAGGGGGGCGAGCAGTACTTC
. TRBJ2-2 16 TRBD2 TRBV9 CASSVVAGSNTGELFF TGTGCCAGCAGCGTAGTAGCGGGATCGAACACCGGGGAGCTGTTTTTT
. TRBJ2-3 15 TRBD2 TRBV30 CAWGSGRGVADTQYF TGTGCCTGGGGTAGCGGGAGGGGGGTCGCAGATACGCAGTATTTT
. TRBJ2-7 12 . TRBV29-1 CSVDGPQGEQYF TGCAGCGTTGACGGTCCTCAGGGCGAGCAGTACTTC
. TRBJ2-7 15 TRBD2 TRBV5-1 CASSPLSGGPGEQYF TGCGCCAGCAGCCCCTTGTCGGGGGGTCCGGGCGAGCAGTACTTC
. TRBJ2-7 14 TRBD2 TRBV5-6 CASSGAGVTYEQYF TGTGCCAGCAGCGGGGCGGGGGTAACCTACGAGCAGTACTTC
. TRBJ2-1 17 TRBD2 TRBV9 CASSARPSGGAYNEQFF TGTGCCAGCAGCGCCCGTCCTTCCGGGGGGGCCTACAATGAGCAGTTCTTC
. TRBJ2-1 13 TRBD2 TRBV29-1 CSANHRGEGEQFF TGCAGCGCTAACCACCGCGGGGAGGGTGAGCAGTTCTTC
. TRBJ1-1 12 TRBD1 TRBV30 CAGRLGQGRAFF TGTGCCGGCAGGCTTGGACAGGGGAGGGCTTTCTTT
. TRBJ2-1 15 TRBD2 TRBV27 CASSLMAGGRNEQFF TGTGCCAGCAGTTTAATGGCGGGAGGAAGGAATGAGCAGTTCTTC
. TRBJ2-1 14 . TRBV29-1 CSVVGFRSYNEQFF TGCAGCGTTGTAGGGTTCCGCTCCTACAATGAGCAGTTCTTC
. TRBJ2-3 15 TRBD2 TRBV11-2 CASSLLAGGADTQYF TGTGCCAGCAGCTTACTAGCGGGGGGGGCAGATACGCAGTATTTT
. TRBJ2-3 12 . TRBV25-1 CASSDYTDTQYF TGTGCCAGCAGTGATTACACAGATACGCAGTATTTT
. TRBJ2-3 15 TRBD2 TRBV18 CASPSGGLRTDTQYF TGTGCCAGCCCCTCGGGGGGGCTGAGGACAGATACGCAGTATTTT
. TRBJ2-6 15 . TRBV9 CASSAGDSGANVLTF TGTGCCAGCAGCGCAGGGGACTCTGGGGCCAACGTCCTGACTTTC
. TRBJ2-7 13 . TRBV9 CASSVGADYEQYF TGTGCCAGCAGCGTCGGCGCTGACTACGAGCAGTACTTC
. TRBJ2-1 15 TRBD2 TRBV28 CASSLRLADYNEQFF TGTGCCAGCAGTTTAAGGCTAGCGGACTACAATGAGCAGTTCTTC
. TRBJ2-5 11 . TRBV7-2 CASSLGGTQYF TGTGCCAGCAGCCTAGGGGGGACCCAGTACTTC
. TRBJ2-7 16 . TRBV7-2 CASSPPPGRRSYEQYF TGTGCCAGCAGCCCCCCTCCGGGACGACGCTCCTACGAGCAGTACTTC
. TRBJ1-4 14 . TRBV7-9 CASSSTQTNEKLFF TGTGCCAGCAGTAGCACCCAAACTAATGAAAAACTGTTTTTT
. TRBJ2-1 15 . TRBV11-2 CASNEDFSSYNEQFF TGTGCCAGTAATGAGGATTTTAGCTCCTACAATGAGCAGTTCTTC